A selection of T cell receptor beta chains follows, all from one sample in a study of blood T cell repertoires in COVID-19. Measured with immunoSEQ multiplex PCR; TCRdb has only the in-frame clones, and not every one. The profile shows fewer than 700,000 clones, around nine tenths of them singletons. Sequencing was done on a sample of peripheral blood. Receptors originate from a woman in her 50s with COVID-19, enrolled during active disease. CDR3s include the opening cysteine and the closing phenylalanine or tryptophan. D genes are given only for firm matches. For some rows the clone size is stated as once, few or many, or as a class when expanded; others skip it.

v_call: TRBV2; d_call: TRBD2; j_call: TRBJ2-1; clone_size: -; cdr3_aa: CASRGSGTRGINEQFF; cdr3_nt: TGTGCCAGCCGTGGGTCCGGGACTAGGGGGATTAATGAGCAGTTCTTC
v_call: TRBV6-6; d_call: TRBD2; j_call: TRBJ2-5; clone_size: -; cdr3_aa: CASSVTSAEETQYF; cdr3_nt: TGTGCCAGCAGTGTGACTAGCGCCGAAGAGACCCAGTACTTC
v_call: TRBV5-1; d_call: -; j_call: TRBJ1-1; clone_size: -; cdr3_aa: CASSLEGVGGTEAFF; cdr3_nt: TGCGCCAGCAGCTTGGAAGGGGTAGGCGGTACTGAAGCTTTCTTT
v_call: TRBV11-2; d_call: -; j_call: TRBJ2-2; clone_size: once; cdr3_aa: CASSLGGIAPGELFF; cdr3_nt: TGTGCCAGCAGCTTAGGGGGAATAGCGCCCGGGGAGCTGTTTTTT
v_call: TRBV18; d_call: -; j_call: TRBJ1-2; clone_size: -; cdr3_aa: CASSPARTEDGYTF; cdr3_nt: TGTGCCAGCTCACCCGCCCGGACAGAAGATGGCTACACCTTC
v_call: TRBV2; d_call: -; j_call: TRBJ1-5; clone_size: -; cdr3_aa: CATRQDSNQPQHF; cdr3_nt: TGTGCCACCCGACAGGATAGCAATCAGCCCCAGCATTTT
v_call: TRBV11-1; d_call: TRBD1; j_call: TRBJ1-1; clone_size: -; cdr3_aa: CASSRGQGEAFF; cdr3_nt: TGTGCCAGCAGCCGGGGACAGGGTGAGGCTTTCTTT
v_call: TRBV19; d_call: -; j_call: TRBJ1-5; clone_size: once; cdr3_aa: CASSIGRDVGNQPQHF; cdr3_nt: TGTGCCAGTAGTATCGGGAGGGACGTCGGCAATCAGCCCCAGCATTTT
v_call: TRBV10-3; d_call: -; j_call: TRBJ1-2; clone_size: -; cdr3_aa: CAISERGEDGYTF; cdr3_nt: TGTGCCATCAGTGAGAGGGGCGAGGATGGCTACACCTTC
v_call: TRBV6-5; d_call: -; j_call: TRBJ1-2; clone_size: -; cdr3_aa: CASSYSRRNFNYGYTF; cdr3_nt: TGTGCCAGCAGTTACTCGAGGAGGAACTTTAACTATGGCTACACCTTC
v_call: TRBV24-1; d_call: -; j_call: TRBJ1-2; clone_size: -; cdr3_aa: CATITREDGYTF; cdr3_nt: TGTGCCACCATTACTAGGGAGGATGGCTACACCTTC
v_call: TRBV19; d_call: TRBD1; j_call: TRBJ2-3; clone_size: -; cdr3_aa: CASSVPPPGGTQYF; cdr3_nt: TGTGCCAGTAGTGTTCCGCCCCCAGGGGGTACGCAGTATTTT
v_call: TRBV6-5; d_call: -; j_call: TRBJ1-1; clone_size: -; cdr3_aa: CASSQSSVGGTEAFF; cdr3_nt: TGTGCCAGCAGCCAGTCTTCGGTTGGGGGGACTGAAGCTTTCTTT
v_call: TRBV28; d_call: -; j_call: TRBJ1-2; clone_size: -; cdr3_aa: CASSGGAEGYGYTF; cdr3_nt: TGTGCCAGCAGTGGGGGCGCTGAGGGCTATGGCTACACCTTC
v_call: TRBV11-1; d_call: -; j_call: TRBJ2-3; clone_size: -; cdr3_aa: CASSQPLRGGTDTQYF; cdr3_nt: TGTGCCAGCAGCCAACCTTTGCGGGGAGGCACAGATACGCAGTATTTT
v_call: TRBV21-1; d_call: -; j_call: TRBJ2-2; clone_size: -; cdr3_aa: CASSKEGAGPNTGELFF; cdr3_nt: TGTGCCAGCAGCAAAGAGGGAGCAGGACCGAACACCGGGGAGCTGTTTTTT
v_call: TRBV2; d_call: -; j_call: TRBJ1-5; clone_size: few; cdr3_aa: CASSERGGVSTQPQHF; cdr3_nt: TGTGCCAGCAGTGAAAGGGGGGGAGTTTCCACTCAGCCCCAGCATTTT
v_call: TRBV29-1; d_call: -; j_call: TRBJ1-2; clone_size: once; cdr3_aa: CSVRPTVNYGYTF; cdr3_nt: TGCAGCGTTCGCCCCACAGTGAACTATGGCTACACCTTC
v_call: TRBV29-1; d_call: TRBD1; j_call: TRBJ1-5; clone_size: -; cdr3_aa: CSPGQGRQPQHF; cdr3_nt: TGCAGCCCCGGACAGGGCCGTCAGCCCCAGCATTTT
v_call: TRBV7-8; d_call: -; j_call: TRBJ1-6; clone_size: -; cdr3_aa: CASSLEGTGESPLHF; cdr3_nt: TGTGCCAGCAGCTTAGAAGGGACGGGGGAATCACCCCTCCACTTT
v_call: TRBV3-1/TRBV3-2; d_call: -; j_call: TRBJ1-4; clone_size: -; cdr3_aa: CASSIWTDEKLFF; cdr3_nt: TGTGCCAGCAGCATTTGGACAGATGAAAAACTGTTTTTT
v_call: TRBV12-1; d_call: -; j_call: TRBJ1-5; clone_size: once; cdr3_aa: CASSLGGDRDRATGGNQPQHF; cdr3_nt: TGTGCCAGCAGCTTGGGCGGTGACCGGGACAGGGCGACAGGGGGCAATCAGCCCCAGCATTTT
v_call: TRBV18; d_call: TRBD1; j_call: TRBJ1-4; clone_size: -; cdr3_aa: CASSPTGPNEKLFF; cdr3_nt: TGTGCCAGCTCACCGACAGGGCCTAATGAAAAACTGTTTTTT
v_call: TRBV4-1; d_call: TRBD2; j_call: TRBJ2-1; clone_size: -; cdr3_aa: CASSQDPGGGLRKQFF; cdr3_nt: TGCGCCAGCAGCCAAGATCCGGGGGGGGGCCTCCGGAAGCAGTTCTTC
v_call: TRBV7-9; d_call: -; j_call: TRBJ2-7; clone_size: -; cdr3_aa: CASSPGGGGPSAYEQYF; cdr3_nt: TGTGCCAGCAGCCCTGGCGGTGGGGGCCCGTCCGCCTACGAGCAGTACTTC
v_call: TRBV25-1; d_call: -; j_call: TRBJ1-2; clone_size: -; cdr3_aa: CASSVRDGYTF; cdr3_nt: TGTGCCAGCAGTGTCAGGGATGGCTACACCTTC
v_call: TRBV2; d_call: TRBD2; j_call: TRBJ2-1; clone_size: few; cdr3_aa: CASSEASGLSSYNEQFF; cdr3_nt: TGTGCCAGCAGTGAGGCTAGCGGGCTTAGCTCCTACAATGAGCAGTTCTTC
v_call: TRBV3-1/TRBV3-2; d_call: -; j_call: TRBJ1-2; clone_size: -; cdr3_aa: CASRDYTYGYTF; cdr3_nt: TGTGCCAGCCGGGATTATACCTATGGCTACACCTTC
v_call: TRBV9; d_call: TRBD2; j_call: TRBJ2-1; clone_size: -; cdr3_aa: CASSLRSSGGAHEQFF; cdr3_nt: TGTGCCAGCAGCCTCCGATCTAGCGGGGGGGCCCATGAGCAGTTCTTC
v_call: TRBV9; d_call: -; j_call: TRBJ1-6; clone_size: -; cdr3_aa: CASSAEGGYNSPLHF; cdr3_nt: TGTGCCAGCAGCGCGGAAGGGGGCTATAATTCACCCCTCCACTTT
v_call: TRBV7-3; d_call: TRBD1; j_call: TRBJ1-4; clone_size: -; cdr3_aa: CASSHDRGGEKLFF; cdr3_nt: TGTGCCAGCAGCCATGACAGGGGTGGCGAAAAACTGTTTTTT
v_call: TRBV29-1; d_call: -; j_call: TRBJ2-4; clone_size: -; cdr3_aa: CSVGGTKNIQYF; cdr3_nt: TGCAGCGTTGGAGGGACCAAAAACATTCAGTACTTC
v_call: TRBV5-1; d_call: -; j_call: TRBJ1-1; clone_size: -; cdr3_aa: CASSLAGFYTEAFF; cdr3_nt: TGCGCCAGCAGCTTGGCCGGGTTTTACACTGAAGCTTTCTTT
v_call: TRBV11-2; d_call: -; j_call: TRBJ2-1; clone_size: -; cdr3_aa: CASSLVILAPSYNEQFF; cdr3_nt: TGTGCCAGCAGCTTAGTTATCCTAGCGCCCTCCTACAATGAGCAGTTCTTC
v_call: TRBV10-3; d_call: TRBD2; j_call: TRBJ2-7; clone_size: -; cdr3_aa: CAINPGTSGGYEQYF; cdr3_nt: TGTGCCATCAACCCAGGGACTAGCGGGGGCTACGAGCAGTACTTC
v_call: TRBV9; d_call: TRBD1; j_call: TRBJ1-2; clone_size: -; cdr3_aa: CASSAPPGQGNYGYTF; cdr3_nt: TGTGCCAGCAGCGCTCCGCCGGGACAGGGGAACTATGGCTACACCTTC
v_call: TRBV28; d_call: TRBD1; j_call: TRBJ1-5; clone_size: -; cdr3_aa: CASRPPGTGGVQPQHF; cdr3_nt: TGTGCCAGCAGACCCCCCGGGACAGGGGGTGTTCAGCCCCAGCATTTT
v_call: TRBV5-4; d_call: -; j_call: TRBJ2-2; clone_size: -; cdr3_aa: CASSLSERTGELFF; cdr3_nt: TGTGCCAGCAGCTTGTCCGAGCGGACCGGGGAGCTGTTTTTT
v_call: TRBV23-1; d_call: -; j_call: TRBJ2-2; clone_size: -; cdr3_aa: CASSQSVQTNTGELFF; cdr3_nt: TGCGCCAGCAGTCAATCGGTACAGACGAACACCGGGGAGCTGTTTTTT